This TCR beta chain is drawn from a study of a mutant IDH1 vaccine in newly diagnosed glioma. As for the study in general: Of treated patients, approximately 60% were men and approximately 40% women, averaging around 40 years. Patients' prior therapy spanned radiotherapy, temozolomide, or both; most underwent both. Overall study results and limits: Among patients, around 93% showed immune responses induced by the vaccine.

Regarding time point: week 35, safety follow-up. Topical imiquimod was applied with each vaccine dose, which held 300 ug of mutant IDH1 20-mer peptide. In weeks 1, 3, 5, 7, 11, 15, 19 and 23, patients were vaccinated. About this clone: Its target is unknown.

TCRdb's table, derived via immunoSEQ multiplex PCR, lists solely in-frame clones and lacks some. The sample holds about 68,000 clones, 84% seen once. Sequenced here: PBMCs, sampled from a glioma patient whose treatment included an IDH1 peptide vaccine. The sequence derives from a man aged 18 to 35 with glioma.

DNA for the CDR3: TGTGCCAGCAGCTTGACAGGGCCGGGGCAGCCCCAGCATTTT. Protein product: CASSLTGPGQPQHF. The chain combines TRBV28 with TRBJ1-5; TRBD1 agrees at 7 bases. V shed 6 bases, J shed 7 bases, and the junction held 9 bases outside the gene matches. CDR3 length: 14 amino acids. Germline values: CDR1 MDHEN, CDR2 SYDVKM.